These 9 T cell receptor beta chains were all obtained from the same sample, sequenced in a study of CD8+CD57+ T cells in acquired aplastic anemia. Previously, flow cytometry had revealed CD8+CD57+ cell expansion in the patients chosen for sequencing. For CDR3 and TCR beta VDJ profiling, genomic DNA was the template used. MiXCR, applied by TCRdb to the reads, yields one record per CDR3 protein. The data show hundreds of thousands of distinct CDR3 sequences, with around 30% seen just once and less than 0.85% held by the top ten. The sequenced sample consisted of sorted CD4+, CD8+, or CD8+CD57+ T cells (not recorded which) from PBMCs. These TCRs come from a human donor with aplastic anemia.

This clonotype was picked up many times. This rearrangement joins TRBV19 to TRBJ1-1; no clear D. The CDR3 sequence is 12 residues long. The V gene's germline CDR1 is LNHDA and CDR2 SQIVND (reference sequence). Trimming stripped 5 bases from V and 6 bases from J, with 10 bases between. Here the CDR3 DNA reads TGTGCCAGTAGTCGGACGCCCGCTGAAGCTTTCTTT. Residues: CASSRTPAEAFF.

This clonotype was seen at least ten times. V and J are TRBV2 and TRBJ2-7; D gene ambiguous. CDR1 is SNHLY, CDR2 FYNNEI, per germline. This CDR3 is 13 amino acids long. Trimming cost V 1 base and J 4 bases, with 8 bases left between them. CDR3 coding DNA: TGTGCCAGCAGTGAAGGTCCCGGGTACGAGCAGTACTTC. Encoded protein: CASSEGPGYEQYF.

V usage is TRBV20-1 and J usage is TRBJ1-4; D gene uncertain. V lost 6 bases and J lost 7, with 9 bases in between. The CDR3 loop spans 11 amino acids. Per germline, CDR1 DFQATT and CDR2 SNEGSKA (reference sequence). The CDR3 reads CSAKGGEKLFF. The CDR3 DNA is TGCAGTGCCAAGGGAGGTGAAAAACTGTTTTTT.

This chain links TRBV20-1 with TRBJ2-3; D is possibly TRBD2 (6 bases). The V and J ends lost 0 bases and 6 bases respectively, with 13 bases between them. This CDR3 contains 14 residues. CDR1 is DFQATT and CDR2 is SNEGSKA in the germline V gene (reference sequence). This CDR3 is CSARDPRGSDTQYF. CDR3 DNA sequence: TGCAGTGCTAGAGATCCCCGGGGGTCGGATACGCAGTATTTT.

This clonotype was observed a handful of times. The CDR3 loop reads CASSPTILRGGGNTIYF. The CDR3 DNA reads as TGTGCCAGTAGTCCTACAATTCTCAGGGGTGGTGGAAACACCATATATTTT. The chain carries TRBV19 and TRBJ1-3; TRBD1 is a possible D gene (6 bases). This CDR3 is built from 17 residues. In germline, CDR1 is LNHDA, CDR2 SQIVND (reference sequence). Trimming took 5 bases from V and 3 from J, leaving 20 bases between them.

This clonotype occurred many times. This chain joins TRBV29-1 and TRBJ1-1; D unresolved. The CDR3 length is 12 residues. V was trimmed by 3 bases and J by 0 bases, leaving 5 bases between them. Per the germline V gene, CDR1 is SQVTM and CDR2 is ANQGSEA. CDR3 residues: CSVDRVNTEAFF. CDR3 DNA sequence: TGCAGCGTTGACCGCGTGAACACTGAAGCTTTCTTT.

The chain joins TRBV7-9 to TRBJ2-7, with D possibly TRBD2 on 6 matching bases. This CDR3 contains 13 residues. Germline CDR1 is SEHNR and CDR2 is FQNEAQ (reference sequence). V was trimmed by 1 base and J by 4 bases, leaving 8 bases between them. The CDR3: CASSLGDFYEQYF. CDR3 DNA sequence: TGTGCCAGCAGCTTAGGGGACTTTTACGAGCAGTACTTC.

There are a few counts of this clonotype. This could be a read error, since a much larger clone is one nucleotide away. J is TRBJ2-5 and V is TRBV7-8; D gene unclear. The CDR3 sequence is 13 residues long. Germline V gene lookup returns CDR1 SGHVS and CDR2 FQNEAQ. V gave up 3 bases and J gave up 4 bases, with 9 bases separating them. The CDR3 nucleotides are TGTGCCAGCAGCTTCCCCATAAGAGAGACCCAGTACTTC. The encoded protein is CASSFPIRETQYF.

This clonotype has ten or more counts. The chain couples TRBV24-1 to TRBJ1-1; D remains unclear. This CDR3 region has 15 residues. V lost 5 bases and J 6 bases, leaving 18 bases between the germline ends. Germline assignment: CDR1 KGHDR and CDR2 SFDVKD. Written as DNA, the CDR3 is TGTGCCACCAGTGCGGCGGACCCATGGGCCGCTGAAGCTTTCTTT. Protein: CATSAADPWAAEAFF.